The source of this T cell receptor (beta chain) is a study of OX40 agonist ivuxolimab in advanced cancers. Findings of the study overall: Expanded peripheral T-cell antigen specificity went undetermined.

Sequenced by immunoSEQ multiplex PCR; TCRdb stores in-frame clones only, minus some. The table lists over 50,000 clones, approximately 82% of them singletons. Blood specimens came from baseline, cycle 4 day 1, and cycle 7 day 1. Concerning this clone: Its antigen is not identified.

The germline gives CDR1 SEHNR, CDR2 FQNEAQ (reference sequence). The CDR3 runs to 14 residues. The V gene lost 2 bases and the J gene lost 5 bases, with 13 bases spanning the gap. The sequencing here drew on CD4+ or CD8+ T cells sorted from blood, taken in a trial of the OX40 agonist ivuxolimab. The receptor was derived from an adult with an advanced solid tumor such as melanoma, head and neck, liver or kidney cancer. This chain uses TRBV7-9 with TRBJ2-7, with D perhaps being TRBD1 or TRBD2 (7 bases each). The CDR3 DNA is TGTGCCAGCAGCTTAAGCGGGACAGTGAACGAGCAGTACTTC. This translates into CASSLSGTVNEQYF.